One sample yielded the 21 T cell receptor beta chains listed below, sequenced in a study of shared clonotypes between healthy human individuals. The method was immunoSEQ multiplex PCR; TCRdb's version includes in-frame clones alone and lacks a portion of them. In the table there are a few million clones, over 85% of which are singletons. Terminally differentiated effector memory CD45RA+ cells were excluded from the naive CD8 cells, which were CD45RO-negative and positively selected for CCR7. Sequencing was carried out using naive CD8+ T cells from PBMCs. The receptors shown here come from a man between 18 and 29 years old in good health. Some clones in this sample may be carry-over from other donors' samples.

This chain links TRBV27 with TRBJ2-1; 8 bases align to TRBD2. Germline CDR1 MNHEY, CDR2 SMNVEV (reference sequence). J gave up 7 bases and V 5 bases, and 16 bases lay outside the gene matches. The CDR3 has 17 residues. The CDR3 coding sequence is TGTGCCAGCAGTCCTTCTATTATCGGGAGGGCCACAAATGAGCAGTTCTTC. Amino acids: CASSPSIIGRATNEQFF.

This clone was seen once. The chain couples TRBV6-5 to TRBJ2-7; TRBD2 might be the D (6 bases). Germline CDR1 reads MNHEY; CDR2 reads SVGAGI. The CDR3 contains 13 residues. V was cut by 0 bases and J by 6 bases, with 9 bases left in between. CDR3 sequence reads: CASSYSERAEQYF. In DNA form, the CDR3 reads TGTGCCAGCAGTTACTCTGAGCGGGCCGAGCAGTACTTC.

The rearrangement links TRBV19 to TRBJ2-1, with TRBD2 as a possible D gene (5 bases). Trimming stripped 10 bases from V and 6 bases from J, with 19 bases between. The germline CDR1 and CDR2 sequences are LNHDA and SQIVND (reference sequence). There are 14 residues in the CDR3. CDR3 in amino acids: CATTIFGRSNEQFF. Here the CDR3 DNA reads TGTGCCACTACGATCTTTGGGAGAAGCAATGAGCAGTTCTTC.

J is TRBJ2-7 and V is TRBV9; 9 bases agree with TRBD2. This CDR3 spans 17 amino acids. The J segment lost 0 bases and the V segment lost 3 bases, leaving 10 bases of the junction unmatched. The V gene's germline CDR1 is SGDLS and CDR2 YYNGEE. The CDR3 is CASSGGSSGRFSYEQYF. The CDR3 region has the DNA TGTGCCAGCAGCGGGGGGTCGAGCGGGAGGTTCTCCTACGAGCAGTACTTC. The full variable domain, completed using reference TRBV9 and TRBJ2-7, is DSGVTQTPKHLITATGQRVTLRCSPRSGDLSVYWYQQSLDQGLQFLIQYYNGEERAKGNILERFSAQQFPDLHSELNLSSLELGDSALYFCASSGGSSGRFSYEQYFGPGTRLTVT.

In regard to this clone: Other nucleotide sequences from this sample produce the same CDR3. This chain connects TRBV27 to TRBJ2-7, with 10 positions matching TRBD1. The CDR3 spans 14 residues. After removal of 8 bases from V and 5 bases from J, the junction contained 9 bases not matched to a gene. Germline lookup yields CDR1 MNHEY and CDR2 SMNVEV (reference sequence). Here the CDR3 reads CASSPGTGVHEQYF. The CDR3 DNA is TGTGCCAGCTCCCCCGGGACAGGGGTCCACGAGCAGTACTTC.

The CDR3 region is CASSTAGPYQETQYF. In nucleotides, the CDR3 is TGTGCCAGCTCGACAGCGGGACCTTACCAAGAGACCCAGTACTTC. This chain connects TRBV4-2 to TRBJ2-5; 7 bases match TRBD2. The trim removed 8 bases at V and 0 bases at J, leaving 9 bases unmatched. This CDR3 is built from 15 residues. In germline, CDR1 is LGHNA, CDR2 YNFKEQ.

The chain recombines TRBV27 with TRBJ2-5, with D perhaps given as TRBD1 or TRBD2 (5 bases each). Trimming left V 5 bases short and J 5 bases short, with 15 bases between. This CDR3 has 14 residues. Germline CDR1 MNHEY, CDR2 SMNVEV (reference sequence). CDR3 in amino acids: CASSPLGTGETQYF. The CDR3 DNA is TGTGCCAGCAGTCCCCTAGGGACCGGGGAGACCCAGTACTTC.

CDR3 protein: CASMTGREPQHF. In DNA, the CDR3 is TGTGCCAGTATGACAGGGCGGGAGCCCCAGCATTTT. The chain couples TRBV6-6 to TRBJ1-5; 7 positions agree with TRBD1. V gave up 9 bases and J gave up 8 bases; unmatched junction bases: 7. CDR1 and CDR2 from the germline V gene are MNHNY and SVGAGI (reference sequence). The CDR3 totals 12 residues.

This chain links TRBV19 with TRBJ2-5; D is possibly TRBD1 (6 bases). This CDR3 is 15 amino acids long. V lost 5 bases and J 5 bases, leaving 18 bases between the germline ends. The germline V gene has CDR1 LNHDA and CDR2 SQIVND (reference sequence). CDR3 sequence: CASSPRQDPSETQYF. The DNA of the CDR3 is TGTGCCAGTAGTCCCCGACAGGACCCCTCCGAGACCCAGTACTTC.

CDR3: CASSGMITDTQYF. The CDR3 nucleotides are TGCGCCAGCAGCGGGATGATCACAGATACGCAGTATTTT. The chain couples TRBV5-1 to TRBJ2-3; D remains unclear. V lost 4 bases to trimming and J lost 2 bases, with 8 bases between them. The germline gives CDR1 SGHRS, CDR2 YFSETQ. The CDR3 extends over 13 amino acids.

V and J are TRBV2 and TRBJ2-7; D is possibly TRBD2 (6 bases). This CDR3 is built from 13 residues. Trimming cost V 4 bases and J 3 bases, with 10 bases left between them. CDR1 SNHLY and CDR2 FYNNEI come from the germline V gene. The CDR3 DNA is TGTGCCAGCAGTGTATTGGGGGGCTACGAGCAGTACTTC. Protein: CASSVLGGYEQYF.

About this clone: An end of the junction differs from the germline gene, which may be a read error. This CDR3 reads CASSLPPGTWAVF. The CDR3 DNA is TGTGCCAGCAGTTTACCCCCGGGCACCTGGGCAGTCTTC. V usage is TRBV28 and J usage is TRBJ2-1; D is uncertain. CDR1 is MDHEN and CDR2 is SYDVKM in the germline V gene. This CDR3 has 13 residues.

The genes are TRBV4-3 and TRBJ2-1; D is ambiguous. The germline gives CDR1 LGHNA, CDR2 YSLEER. CDR3 length equals 16 residues. Deletions cut 1 base from V and 2 bases from J, with 12 bases between. DNA for the CDR3: TGCGCCAGCAGCCAAGTAGACAAGGGCACCTACAATGAGCAGTTCTTC. Its protein is CASSQVDKGTYNEQFF.

The V gene is TRBV19, the J gene TRBJ2-3, with TRBD2 matching 14 bases. Trimming at V came to 5 bases and at J to 1 base, leaving 17 bases not matched to a gene. This CDR3 has 21 residues. CDR1 and CDR2 from the germline V gene are LNHDA and SQIVND (reference sequence). The CDR3 spells CASSPHLLGLAGDGGTDTQYF. The CDR3 nucleotides are TGTGCCAGTAGTCCTCATCTCCTGGGACTAGCGGGAGATGGTGGCACAGATACGCAGTATTTT.

The chain has TRBV7-2 and TRBJ1-1; D ambiguous. Germline values: CDR1 SGHTA, CDR2 FQGNSA. Trimming took 5 bases from V and 5 from J, leaving 9 bases between them. The CDR3 extends over 12 amino acids. The CDR3 protein is CASSESMTEAFF. CDR3 DNA sequence: TGTGCCAGCAGCGAGTCCATGACTGAAGCTTTCTTT.

V is TRBV6-1 and J is TRBJ2-7; the D gene is possibly TRBD2 (6 bases). CDR3 length: 14 residues. V shed 6 bases and J shed 2 bases, with 14 bases lying between them. Germline V gene lookup returns CDR1 MNHNS and CDR2 SASEGT. The CDR3 sequence is CASSLRRETYEQYF. CDR3 bases: TGTGCCAGCAGCCTACGCCGGGAGACCTACGAGCAGTACTTC.

J is TRBJ1-1 and V is TRBV6-1; D is perhaps TRBD1 (5 bases). Between the trimmed V and J ends, which lost 7 bases and 7 bases, there was a span of 10 bases. Germline V CDR1 and CDR2: MNHNS, SASEGT. This CDR3 contains 11 residues. The CDR3 loop reads CASTGPIEAFF. The CDR3 DNA reads TGTGCCAGCACGGGGCCTATTGAAGCTTTCTTT.

V is TRBV25-1 and J is TRBJ1-2; 8 nucleotides agree with TRBD1. CDR1 and CDR2 (germline): MGHDK, SYGVNS. The V and J ends lost 5 bases and 7 bases, in that order; junction bases with no gene match: 6. The CDR3 has 13 residues. CDR3 in amino acids: CASSFRGQVGYTF. The CDR3 nucleotides are TGTGCCAGCAGTTTCAGGGGGCAAGTTGGCTACACCTTC.

V is TRBV11-2 and J is TRBJ2-7; 11 bases map to TRBD2. V trimming: 3 bases; J trimming: 2 bases; junction bases outside the gene matches: 3. The CDR3 has 15 residues. The V gene's germline CDR1 is SGHAT and CDR2 FQNNGV. In DNA, the CDR3 is TGTGCCAGCAGCTTCGGGACTAGCGGACCCTACGAGCAGTACTTC. Translated, it gives CASSFGTSGPYEQYF. Full variable domain (remainder filled in from reference TRBV11-2 and TRBJ2-7): EAGVAQSPRYKIIEKRQSVAFWCNPISGHATLYWYQQILGQGPKLLIQFQNNGVVDDSQLPKDRFSAERLKGVDSTLKIQPAKLEDSAVYLCASSFGTSGPYEQYFGPGTRLTVT.

The genes are TRBV11-2 and TRBJ2-7; TRBD1 matches 10 bases. Germline V gives CDR1 SGHAT, CDR2 FQNNGV. V lost 5 bases, J lost 3 bases, and 4 bases stayed unmatched. The CDR3 length is 14 residues. The CDR3 sequence: CASSAGQGFYEQYF. The CDR3 nucleotides read TGTGCCAGCAGCGCGGGACAGGGGTTCTACGAGCAGTACTTC.

The rearrangement joins TRBV27 to TRBJ2-1, with 8 bases identical to TRBD1. Germline values: CDR1 MNHEY, CDR2 SMNVEV (reference sequence). With V trimmed by 11 bases and J by 5 bases, 14 bases remained unmatched. This CDR3 contains 15 residues. This CDR3 reads CAANSGQGGDNEQFF. CDR3 bases: TGTGCCGCCAACTCAGGACAGGGAGGAGACAATGAGCAGTTCTTC.